The present T cell receptor beta chain was sequenced within a study of radiation and T cells in renal cell carcinoma. Time point in this sample: blood 4 weeks post-SBRT, at nephrectomy. Treatment here: 15 Gy SBRT to primary tumor, nephrectomy 4 weeks later. Clones were sequenced by immunoSEQ multiplex PCR, and TCRdb holds only the in-frame ones, with some missing. Of about 86,000 clones in the sample, around 81% were seen once. The starting material was blood, obtained from a patient whose treatment included radiotherapy and nephrectomy. The TCR comes from a man aged 50 or older with renal cell carcinoma.

CDR3 protein: CASSRDRINSPLHF. CDR3 nucleotides: TGTGCCAGCTCACGAGACAGAATCAATTCACCCCTCCACTTT. This sequence joins TRBV2 and TRBJ1-6; possibly TRBD1 for D (5 bases). Trimming left V 8 bases short and J 7 bases short, with 15 bases between. The CDR3 spans 14 residues. Per the germline V gene, CDR1 is SNHLY and CDR2 is FYNNEI.